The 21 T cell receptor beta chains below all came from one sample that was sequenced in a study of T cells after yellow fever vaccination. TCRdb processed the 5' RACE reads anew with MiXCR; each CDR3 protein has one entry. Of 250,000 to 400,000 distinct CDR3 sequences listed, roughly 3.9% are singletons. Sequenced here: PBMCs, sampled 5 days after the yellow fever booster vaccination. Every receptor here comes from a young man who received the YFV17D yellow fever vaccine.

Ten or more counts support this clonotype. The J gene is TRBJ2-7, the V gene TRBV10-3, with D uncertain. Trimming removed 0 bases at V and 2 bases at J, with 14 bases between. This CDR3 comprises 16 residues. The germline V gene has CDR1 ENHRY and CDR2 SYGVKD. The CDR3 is CAISESAEPTPYEQYF. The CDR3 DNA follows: TGTGCCATCAGTGAGTCAGCAGAGCCCACCCCCTACGAGCAGTACTTC.

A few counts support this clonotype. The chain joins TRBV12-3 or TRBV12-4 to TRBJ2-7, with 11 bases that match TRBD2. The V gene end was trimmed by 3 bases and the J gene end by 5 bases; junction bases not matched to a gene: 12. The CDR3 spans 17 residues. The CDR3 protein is CASSFHLAGGWSHEQYV. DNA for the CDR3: TGTGCCAGCAGTTTTCATCTAGCGGGGGGCTGGTCTCACGAGCAGTACGTC.

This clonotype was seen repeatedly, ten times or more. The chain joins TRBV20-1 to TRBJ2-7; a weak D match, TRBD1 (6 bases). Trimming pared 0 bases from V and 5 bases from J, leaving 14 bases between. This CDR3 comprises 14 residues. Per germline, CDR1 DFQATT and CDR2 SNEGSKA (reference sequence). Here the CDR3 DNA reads TGCAGTGCTAGAGATTATAAGACAGGTCACGAGCAGTACTTC. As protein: CSARDYKTGHEQYF.

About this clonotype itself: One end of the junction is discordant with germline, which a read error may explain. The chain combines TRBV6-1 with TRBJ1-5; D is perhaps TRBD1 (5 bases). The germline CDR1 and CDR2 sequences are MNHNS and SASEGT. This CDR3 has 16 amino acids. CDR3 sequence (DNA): TGTGCCAGCAGTGAAGAATACTGGACACCTTATCAGCCCCACCATTTT. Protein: CASSEEYWTPYQPHHF.

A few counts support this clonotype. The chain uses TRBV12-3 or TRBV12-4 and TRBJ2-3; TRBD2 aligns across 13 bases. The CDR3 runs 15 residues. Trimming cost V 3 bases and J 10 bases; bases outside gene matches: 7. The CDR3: CASSLTSGGFGAQYF. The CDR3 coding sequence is TGTGCCAGCAGTTTGACTAGCGGGGGGTTCGGGGCGCAGTATTTT.

In DNA form, the CDR3 reads TGTGCCAGCAGGCTAGCCGGACCCTACAATGAGCAGTTCTTC. It codes for CASRLAGPYNEQFF. This rearrangement joins TRBV2 to TRBJ2-1; the D gene is possibly TRBD2 (5 bases). CDR1 is SNHLY, CDR2 FYNNEI, per germline. V was cut by 6 bases and J by 2 bases, with 11 bases left in between. This CDR3 comprises 14 residues.

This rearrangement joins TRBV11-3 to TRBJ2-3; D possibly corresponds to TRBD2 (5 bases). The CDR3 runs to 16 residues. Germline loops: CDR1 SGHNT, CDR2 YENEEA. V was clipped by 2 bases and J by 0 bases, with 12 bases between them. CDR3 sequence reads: CASSLRPGVSTDTQYF. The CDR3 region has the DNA TGTGCCAGCAGCTTAAGACCCGGGGTTAGCACAGATACGCAGTATTTT.

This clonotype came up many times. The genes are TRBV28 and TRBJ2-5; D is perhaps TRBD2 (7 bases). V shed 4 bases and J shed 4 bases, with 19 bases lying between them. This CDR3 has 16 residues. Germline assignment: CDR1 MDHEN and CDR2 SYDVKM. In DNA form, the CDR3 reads TGTGCCAGCAGTTCACCTCGTGGGGGCGGGGGAGAGACCCAGTACTTC. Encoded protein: CASSSPRGGGGETQYF.

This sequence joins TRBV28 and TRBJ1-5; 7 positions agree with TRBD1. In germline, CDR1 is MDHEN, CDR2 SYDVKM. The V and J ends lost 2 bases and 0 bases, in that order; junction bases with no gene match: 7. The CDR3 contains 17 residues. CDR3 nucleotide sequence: TGTGCCAGCAGTTTACCCCTACAGGGGTATAGCAATCAGCCCCAGCATTTT. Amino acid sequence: CASSLPLQGYSNQPQHF.

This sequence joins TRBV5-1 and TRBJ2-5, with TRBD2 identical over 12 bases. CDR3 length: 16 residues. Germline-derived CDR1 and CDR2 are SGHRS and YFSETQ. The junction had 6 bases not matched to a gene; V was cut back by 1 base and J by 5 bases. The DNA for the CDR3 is TGCGCCAGCAGCTTGACGGCTAGCGGGGGGGTCGAGACCCAGTACTTC. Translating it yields CASSLTASGGVETQYF. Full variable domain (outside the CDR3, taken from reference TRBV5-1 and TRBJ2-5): KAGVTQTPRYLIKTRGQQVTLSCSPISGHRSVSWYQQTPGQGLQFLFEYFSETQRNKGNFPGRFSGRQFSNSRSEMNVSTLELGDSALYLCASSLTASGGVETQYFGPGTRLLVL.

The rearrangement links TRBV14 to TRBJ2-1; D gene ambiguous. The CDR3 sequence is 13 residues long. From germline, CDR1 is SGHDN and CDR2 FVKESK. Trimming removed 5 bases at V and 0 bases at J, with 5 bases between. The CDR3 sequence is CASSDASYNEQFF. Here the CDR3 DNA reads TGTGCCAGCAGCGATGCCTCCTACAATGAGCAGTTCTTC.

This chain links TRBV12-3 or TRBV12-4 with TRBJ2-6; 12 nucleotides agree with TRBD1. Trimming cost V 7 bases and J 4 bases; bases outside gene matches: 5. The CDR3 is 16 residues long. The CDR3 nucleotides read TGTGCCAGCAAGGGACAGGGGGCGTGGGGGGCCAACGTCCTGACTTTC. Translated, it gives CASKGQGAWGANVLTF.

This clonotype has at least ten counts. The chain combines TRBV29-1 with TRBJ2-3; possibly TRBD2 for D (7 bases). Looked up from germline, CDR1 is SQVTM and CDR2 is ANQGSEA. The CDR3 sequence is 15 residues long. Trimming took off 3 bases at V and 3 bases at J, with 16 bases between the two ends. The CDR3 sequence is CSVDRPGGLTDTQYF. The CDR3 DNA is TGCAGCGTTGACAGGCCGGGGGGCCTGACAGATACGCAGTATTTT.

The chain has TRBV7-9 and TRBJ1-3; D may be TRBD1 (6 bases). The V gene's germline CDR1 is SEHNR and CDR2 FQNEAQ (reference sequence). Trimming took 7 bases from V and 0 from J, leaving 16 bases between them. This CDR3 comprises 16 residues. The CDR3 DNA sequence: TGTGCCAGCACGCCATTGGACAGCAGCTCTGGAAACACCATATATTTT. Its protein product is CASTPLDSSSGNTIYF.

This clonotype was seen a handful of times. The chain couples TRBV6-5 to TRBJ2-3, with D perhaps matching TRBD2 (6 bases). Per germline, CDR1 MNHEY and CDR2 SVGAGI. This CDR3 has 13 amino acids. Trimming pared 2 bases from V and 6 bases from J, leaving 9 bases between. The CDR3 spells CASSYPGADTQYF. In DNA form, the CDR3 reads TGTGCCAGCAGTTACCCGGGAGCCGATACGCAGTATTTT.

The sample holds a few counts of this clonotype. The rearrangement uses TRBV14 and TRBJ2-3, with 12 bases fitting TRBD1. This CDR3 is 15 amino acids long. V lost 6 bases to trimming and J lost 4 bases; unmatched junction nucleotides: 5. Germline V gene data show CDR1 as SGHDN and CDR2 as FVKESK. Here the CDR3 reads CASRLGTGGADTQYF. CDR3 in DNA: TGTGCCAGCAGACTTGGGACAGGGGGCGCAGATACGCAGTATTTT.

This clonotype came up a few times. CDR3 in amino acids: CSVGQARTDTQYF. The CDR3 nucleotides read TGCAGCGTGGGACAGGCTCGCACAGATACGCAGTATTTT. The V call is TRBV29-1, the J call TRBJ2-3; 8 bases match TRBD1. CDR1 is SQVTM and CDR2 is ANQGSEA in the germline V gene. There are 13 residues in the CDR3. With 6 bases clipped from V and 1 base from J, the junction kept 3 bases outside the gene matches.

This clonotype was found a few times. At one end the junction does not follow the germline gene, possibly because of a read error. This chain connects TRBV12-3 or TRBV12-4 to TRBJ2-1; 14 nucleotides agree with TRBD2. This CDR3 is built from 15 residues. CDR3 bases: TGTGCCAGCGGTGATCTGGGACTAGCGGGGGCCGCTAGGTACTTC. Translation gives CASGDLGLAGAARYF.

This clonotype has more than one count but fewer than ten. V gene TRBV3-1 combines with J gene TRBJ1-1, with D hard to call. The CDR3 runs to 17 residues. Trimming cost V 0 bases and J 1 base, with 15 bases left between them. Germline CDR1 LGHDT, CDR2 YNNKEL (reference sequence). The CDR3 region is CASSQDRRPAGNTEAFF. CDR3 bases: TGTGCCAGCAGCCAAGACCGTCGCCCAGCGGGGAACACTGAAGCTTTCTTT.

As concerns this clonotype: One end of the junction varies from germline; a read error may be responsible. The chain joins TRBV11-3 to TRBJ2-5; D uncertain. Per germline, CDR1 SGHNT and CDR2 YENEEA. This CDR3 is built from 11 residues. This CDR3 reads CASSQHLLWHF. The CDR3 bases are TGTGCCAGCAGCCAACACCTCCTTTGGCACTTC.

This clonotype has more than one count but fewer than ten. CDR3 in DNA: TGTGCCAGCAGTTACTCATTGCTGGCACAAGAGACCCAGTACTTC. Translation gives CASSYSLLAQETQYF. The V call is TRBV6-5, the J call TRBJ2-5; D call uncertain. Trimming cost V 0 bases and J 2 bases, with 10 bases left between them. Germline V lookup: CDR1 MNHEY, CDR2 SVGAGI. The CDR3 is 15 amino acids.